The rows below give T cell receptor beta chains drawn from one sample of a study of blood T cell repertoires in COVID-19. The method was immunoSEQ multiplex PCR; TCRdb's version includes in-frame clones alone and lacks a portion of them. The data contain fewer than 250,000 clones, 80% to 85% of them singletons. The sequencing sample was made of PBMCs or T cells enriched from blood (not recorded which). Source of these receptors: a woman in her twenties or thirties who had been exposed to COVID-19. The CDR3 runs from the conserved cysteine through the conserved F or W. Each record gives: J gene, clone size, V gene, D gene, CDR3 DNA, CDR3 protein. D genes are given only for firm matches. Clone size appears in some rows only: once, few, many, or a class for an expanded clone.

>TRBJ1-4|.|TRBV9|.
TGTGCCAGCAGCTTTAGAGGGGGGGGCCCTAATGAAAAACTGTTTTTT
CASSFRGGGPNEKLFF
>TRBJ2-3|.|TRBV7-2|TRBD1
TGTGCCAGCAGCCCGGGACAGGGGGAAGATACGCAGTATTTT
CASSPGQGEDTQYF
>TRBJ2-3|.|TRBV4-1|.
TGCGCCAGCAGCCTGGCGGGTGGTCACGGTACAGATACGCAGTATTTT
CASSLAGGHGTDTQYF
>TRBJ2-1|.|TRBV4-2|TRBD2
TGTGCCAGCAGCCTGACCTCTAGCGGGGGGGCCCTCTCCTACAATGAGCAGTTCTTC
CASSLTSSGGALSYNEQFF
>TRBJ2-7|.|TRBV27|.
TGTGCCAGCGCCCGGACAAGGGACTCCTACGAGCAGTACTTC
CASARTRDSYEQYF
>TRBJ2-7|.|TRBV7-2|.
TGTGCCAGCAGCTTAGTTGGCCTGTTATACTCCTACGAGCAGTACTTC
CASSLVGLLYSYEQYF
>TRBJ2-7|few|TRBV2|.
TGTGCCAGCAGTGTGACTTCCTACGAGCAGTACTTC
CASSVTSYEQYF
>TRBJ2-2|few|TRBV11-2|.
TGTGCCAGCAGCTTAGATCGGGGGGAGCTGTTTTTT
CASSLDRGELFF
>TRBJ1-2|few|TRBV5-1|TRBD1
TGCGCCAGCAGCACCGGGACAGTAACTAACTATGGCTACACCTTC
CASSTGTVTNYGYTF
>TRBJ2-1|.|TRBV27|TRBD2
TGTGCCAGCAGTTTATCGGGGGGGTCCTACAATGAGCAGTTCTTC
CASSLSGGSYNEQFF
>TRBJ2-3|.|TRBV20-1|.
TGCAGTGCTAGTAGGACTACGGATACGCAGTATTTT
CSASRTTDTQYF
>TRBJ2-3|.|TRBV18|TRBD1
TGTGCCAGCTCACCTGGGACAGGGGGTGAGACAGATACGCAGTATTTT
CASSPGTGGETDTQYF
>TRBJ2-7|few|TRBV19|.
TGTGCCAGTAGCCCGGGACATACTCTTTTGAACGAGCAGTACTTC
CASSPGHTLLNEQYF
>TRBJ2-5|.|TRBV6-5|TRBD1
TGTGCCAGCAGTTACACTGGCCAGGGGGCAGGAGAGACCCAGTACTTC
CASSYTGQGAGETQYF
>TRBJ2-5|.|TRBV7-2|TRBD1
TGTGCCAGCAGCTTCTCGACAGGGGGAGAGACCCAGTACTTC
CASSFSTGGETQYF
>TRBJ2-3|.|TRBV7-9|TRBD2
TGTGCCAGCAGCTATTCAGCGGGGGTAAAAGATACGCAGTATTTT
CASSYSAGVKDTQYF
>TRBJ1-2|.|TRBV6-5|.
TGTGCCTCCGGGGGATATAGTCACTATGGCTACACCTTC
CASGGYSHYGYTF
>TRBJ1-1|.|TRBV27|.
TGTGCCAGCAGTTTGAGTCGGTATAGCACTGAAGCTTTCTTT
CASSLSRYSTEAFF
>TRBJ1-2|.|TRBV7-9|TRBD1
TGTGCCAGCAGCTTAGGACAGGGAAACTATGGCTACACCTTC
CASSLGQGNYGYTF
>TRBJ1-6|.|TRBV5-1|.
TGCGCCAGCAGACCCAGGTACAATAATTCACCCCTCCACTTT
CASRPRYNNSPLHF
>TRBJ1-2|.|TRBV6-5|TRBD1
TGTGCCAGCAGTACCCGGGACAGTCCACCTCGCACCTTC
CASSTRDSPPRTF
>TRBJ2-5|.|TRBV24-1|TRBD2
TGTGCCACCAGTGAGGGGAGGGACCAAGAGACCCAGTACTTC
CATSEGRDQETQYF
>TRBJ2-7|.|TRBV10-3|TRBD1
TGTGCCATCAGTGAGTCTCGAGACAGGGGTTACGAGCAGTACTTC
CAISESRDRGYEQYF
>TRBJ1-1|.|TRBV3-1/TRBV3-2|.
TGTGCCAGCAGCCAAGCAGTAAACACTGAAGCTTTCTTT
CASSQAVNTEAFF
>TRBJ2-7|.|TRBV9|.
TGTGCCAGCAGCGTAGACAGGGCCCACGAGCAGTACTTC
CASSVDRAHEQYF
>TRBJ1-4|.|TRBV13|.
TGTGCCAGCAGCTTTAGACGGGCTAATGAAAAACTGTTTTTT
CASSFRRANEKLFF
>TRBJ1-5|.|TRBV28|.
TGTGCCAGCAGTTCGCAGTCCCATAGCAATCAGCCCCAGCATTTT
CASSSQSHSNQPQHF
>TRBJ1-2|.|TRBV11-2|.
TGTGCCAGCAGCTCCCGGGGGGCAGTTAACTATGGCTACACCTTC
CASSSRGAVNYGYTF
>TRBJ1-6|.|TRBV5-1|TRBD1
TGCGCCAGCAGCTTGGGGGGACAGGTTTTTACACCCCTCCACTTT
CASSLGGQVFTPLHF
>TRBJ1-1|.|TRBV9|.
TGTGCCAGCAGCGTAGCTGGGCAATTGAACACTGAAGCTTTCTTT
CASSVAGQLNTEAFF
>TRBJ2-5|.|TRBV9|TRBD2
TGTGCCAGCAGCGTAGGTATTAGCGGGGGGCCTGAGACCCAGTACTTC
CASSVGISGGPETQYF
>TRBJ2-1|.|TRBV7-9|.
TGTGCCAGCAGCTCCGACGGGGGGCCGGGAAATGAGCAGTTCTTC
CASSSDGGPGNEQFF
>TRBJ2-7|.|TRBV6-2/TRBV6-3|.
TGTGCCAGCAGTTACGAGGGGGAAGTCTACGAGCAGTACTTC
CASSYEGEVYEQYF
>TRBJ1-6|.|TRBV7-2|.
TGTGCCAGCAGCTTAGGTCTTGAGGCTTCACCCCTCCACTTT
CASSLGLEASPLHF
>TRBJ2-7|once|TRBV11-2|TRBD2
TGTGCCAGCAGCTTAGAGGGTGGACTAGCTTACGAGCAGTACTTC
CASSLEGGLAYEQYF
>TRBJ1-4|once|TRBV7-6|TRBD1
TGTGCCAGCAGCTTAGGGGGAGTGGGACAGGGGAATGAAAAACTGTTTTTT
CASSLGGVGQGNEKLFF
>TRBJ1-2|.|TRBV7-2|.
TGTGCCAGCAGCCTTTTCGCGGGGGGGGGAGCTAACTATGGCTACACCTTC
CASSLFAGGGANYGYTF
>TRBJ2-7|once|TRBV12-3/TRBV12-4|.
TGTGCCAGCAGTTTCGGTTACGAGCAGTACTTC
CASSFGYEQYF
>TRBJ2-7|.|TRBV7-4|.
TGTGCCAGCAGCCCACACCGACAGCCGGAACAGTACTTC
CASSPHRQPEQYF
>TRBJ2-1|.|TRBV11-3|.
TGTGCCAGCAGCTGGAGTACGAACAATGAGCAGTTCTTC
CASSWSTNNEQFF
>TRBJ1-5|.|TRBV6-5|TRBD1
TGTGCCAGCAGTTCCCAGGGGGTGGCTATAAATCAGCCCCAGCATTTT
CASSSQGVAINQPQHF
>TRBJ1-1|.|TRBV12-3/TRBV12-4|.
TGTGCCAGCAGTTTGGGACTGGCAGCTTTCTTT
CASSLGLAAFF
>TRBJ1-4|.|TRBV7-9|.
TGTGCCAGCAGCTTAGTCAGGGGCCAGGAAAACGAAAAACTGTTTTTT
CASSLVRGQENEKLFF
>TRBJ1-2|.|TRBV11-1|.
TGTGCCAGCAGCTCCACGACGGCGGGGGATGGCTACACCTTC
CASSSTTAGDGYTF
>TRBJ2-3|once|TRBV10-1|TRBD2
TGCGCCAGCAGTGGTATAGCGGGGAGCACAGATACGCAGTATTTT
CASSGIAGSTDTQYF
>TRBJ2-1|few|TRBV5-4|.
TGTGCCAGCAGCTTGGTGGGGGGAGAGCAGTTCTTC
CASSLVGGEQFF
>TRBJ1-2|.|TRBV9|TRBD1
TGTGCCAGTGATCCTCTCGCGACAGGGGAGGGCTACACCTTC
CASDPLATGEGYTF
>TRBJ1-6|.|TRBV6-5|TRBD1
TGTGCCAGCAGTTCGGACAGGGACTCACCCCTCCACTTT
CASSSDRDSPLHF
>TRBJ1-1|.|TRBV6-5|.
TGTGCCAGCAGTTACCTTTGGGCCGGTCGGAACACTGAAGCTTTCTTT
CASSYLWAGRNTEAFF
>TRBJ2-7|.|TRBV12-3/TRBV12-4|.
TGTGCCAGCAGTTTCACGGGGGAGCAGTACTTC
CASSFTGEQYF